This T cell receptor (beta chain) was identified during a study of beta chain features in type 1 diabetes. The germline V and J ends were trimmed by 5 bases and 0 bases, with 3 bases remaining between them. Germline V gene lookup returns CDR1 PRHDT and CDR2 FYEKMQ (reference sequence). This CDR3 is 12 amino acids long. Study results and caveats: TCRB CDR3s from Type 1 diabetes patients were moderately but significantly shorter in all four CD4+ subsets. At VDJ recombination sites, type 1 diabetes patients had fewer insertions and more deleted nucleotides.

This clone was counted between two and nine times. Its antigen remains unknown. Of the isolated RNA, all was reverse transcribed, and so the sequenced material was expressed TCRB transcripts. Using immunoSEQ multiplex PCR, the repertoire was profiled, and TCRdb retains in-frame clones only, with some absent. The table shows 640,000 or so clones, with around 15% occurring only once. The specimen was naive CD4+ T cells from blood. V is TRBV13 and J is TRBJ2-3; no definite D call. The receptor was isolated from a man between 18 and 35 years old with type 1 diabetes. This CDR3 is CASSPSTDTQYF. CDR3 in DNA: TGTGCCAGCAGCCCGAGCACAGATACGCAGTATTTT.